The 14 T cell receptor beta chains listed next were all sequenced from one sample in a study of blood T cell repertoires in COVID-19. TCRdb's copy holds only in-frame clones and misses some; the assay was immunoSEQ multiplex PCR. This sample has over 250,000 clones, with 80% to 95% found just once. Sequenced input: PBMCs or T cells enriched from blood (not recorded which). The source is a woman aged 25 to 39 who had recovered from COVID-19.

The CDR3 DNA is TGCGCCAGCAGCTTGGGTGCGGGAGGCGGCACAGATACGCAGTATTTT. Translated: CASSLGAGGGTDTQYF. The chain joins TRBV5-1 to TRBJ2-3; 8 positions agree with TRBD2. Trimming removed 0 bases from V and 1 base from J; junction bases left unmatched: 4. Germline CDR1 SGHRS, CDR2 YFSETQ. The CDR3 is 16 residues long.

The CDR3 nucleotides are TGTGCCAGCAGCCGGGACAGATGGGAGCAGTTCTTC. This codes for CASSRDRWEQFF. J is TRBJ2-1 and V is TRBV14; 7 bases map to TRBD1. Germline assignment: CDR1 SGHDN and CDR2 FVKESK. The CDR3 contains 12 residues. J was trimmed by 10 bases and V by 4 bases; bases with no gene match: 4.

This clone was observed once. The chain is built from TRBV4-1 and TRBJ1-6; 7 nucleotides align to TRBD1. V shed 5 bases and J 5 bases; nucleotides not matched to a gene: 6. The CDR3 is 15 amino acids. Germline assignment: CDR1 MGHRA and CDR2 YSYEKL. The CDR3 region is CASSVRDRDNSPLHF. CDR3 in DNA: TGCGCCAGCAGCGTCCGGGACAGAGATAATTCACCCCTCCACTTT.

The V call is TRBV28, the J call TRBJ1-1; 7 bases are shared with TRBD1. Germline assignment: CDR1 MDHEN and CDR2 SYDVKM. After removal of 5 bases from V and 2 bases from J, the junction contained 5 bases not matched to a gene. There are 14 residues in the CDR3. As DNA, the CDR3 is TGTGCCAGCAGTGCAGGGGGTTTCAACACTGAAGCTTTCTTT. This sequence encodes CASSAGGFNTEAFF.

This chain links TRBV6-7 with TRBJ2-1; 10 bases match TRBD1. Being an ORF, TRBV6-7 has a function that is uncertain. V was clipped by 8 bases and J by 3 bases; unmatched bases: 7. The CDR3 is 15 amino acids. CDR3 sequence reads: CASLPGTGVYNEQFF. DNA for the CDR3: TGTGCCAGCTTGCCCGGGACAGGGGTCTACAATGAGCAGTTCTTC.

The chain couples TRBV29-1 to TRBJ2-7; TRBD1 agrees at 7 bases. This CDR3 has 15 residues. Germline V lookup: CDR1 SQVTM, CDR2 ANQGSEA. Losses at the gene ends were 7 bases for V and 5 bases for J; bases not matched to a gene: 17. CDR3 nucleotides: TGCAGCGCCAAGGGATTTTCACAGGGGAGTAACGAGCAGTACTTC. Amino acids: CSAKGFSQGSNEQYF.

The chain uses TRBV28 and TRBJ2-3; D is perhaps TRBD2 (6 bases). V was pared by 6 bases and J by 4 bases, with 23 bases between. Germline CDR1 MDHEN, CDR2 SYDVKM. The CDR3 length is 17 residues. CDR3 protein: CASSPGSLALISDTQYF. The CDR3 bases are TGTGCCAGCAGCCCGGGGAGCCTAGCGTTAATATCAGATACGCAGTATTTT.

The chain has TRBV7-9 and TRBJ2-7, with 8 bases that match TRBD2. The J segment lost 5 bases and the V segment lost 4 bases, leaving 10 bases of the junction unmatched. Germline V gives CDR1 SEHNR, CDR2 FQNEAQ (reference sequence). CDR3 length: 15 amino acids. This chain's CDR3 is CASSSRAGESDEQYF. The CDR3, as DNA: TGTGCCAGCAGCTCGCGAGCGGGAGAGTCCGACGAGCAGTACTTC.

This CDR3 reads CASSPLGADTQYF. In DNA, the CDR3 is TGTGCCAGCAGCCCCCTGGGCGCAGATACGCAGTATTTT. The chain employs TRBV7-9 and TRBJ2-3; no clear D. The CDR3 runs to 13 residues. Germline assignment: CDR1 SEHNR and CDR2 FQNEAQ (reference sequence). V lost 5 bases to trimming and J lost 4 bases, with 10 bases between them.

The chain combines TRBV28 with TRBJ2-7; TRBD1 matches 8 bases. This CDR3 region has 16 residues. Germline V CDR1 and CDR2: MDHEN, SYDVKM. J lost 0 bases, V lost 5 bases, and 9 bases had no gene match. The CDR3 spells CASSKPPGGGSYEQYF. CDR3 nucleotides: TGTGCCAGCAGTAAACCCCCAGGGGGCGGCTCCTACGAGCAGTACTTC.

The rearrangement joins TRBV5-1 to TRBJ1-2, with 9 bases fitting TRBD1. V was clipped by 3 bases and J by 7 bases; unmatched bases: 7. Per the germline V gene, CDR1 is SGHRS and CDR2 is YFSETQ. CDR3 length equals 14 residues. DNA of the CDR3: TGCGCCAGCAGCTATACAGGGGGCGCAGGTGGCTACACCTTC. Its translation: CASSYTGGAGGYTF.

The chain combines TRBV11-3 with TRBJ1-6; the D is unclear. The CDR3 has 14 residues. CDR1 SGHNT and CDR2 YENEEA come from the germline V gene. Trimming took off 0 bases at V and 7 bases at J, with 7 bases between the two ends. CDR3 nucleotides: TGTGCCAGCAGCTTAGACGGTGTCAATTCACCCCTCCACTTT. Translation gives CASSLDGVNSPLHF. The variable domain in full, with the rest retrieved from reference TRBV11-3 and TRBJ1-6, is EAGVVQSPRYKIIEKKQPVAFWCNPISGHNTLYWYLQNLGQGPELLIRYENEEAVDDSQLPKDRFSAERLKGVDSTLKIQPAELGDSAVYLCASSLDGVNSPLHFGNGTRLTVT.

This clone was seen a single time. V usage is TRBV2 and J usage is TRBJ2-7, with D perhaps matching TRBD2 (6 bases). V lost 4 bases to trimming and J lost 7 bases, with 17 bases between them. The germline gives CDR1 SNHLY, CDR2 FYNNEI. This CDR3 region has 14 residues. In DNA form, the CDR3 reads TGTGCCAGCAGTGGTCGCGGGGTGAGTCTAGAGCAGTACTTC. It encodes CASSGRGVSLEQYF.

The chain recombines TRBV2 with TRBJ1-1; TRBD1 matches at 10 bases. Germline lookup yields CDR1 SNHLY and CDR2 FYNNEI. J was trimmed by 5 bases and V by 3 bases; bases with no gene match: 12. The CDR3 is 17 amino acids. The CDR3 loop reads CASSDLDRGFVSTEAFF. For the CDR3, the DNA is TGTGCCAGCAGTGACTTGGACAGGGGGTTCGTGAGTACTGAAGCTTTCTTT.